One sample yielded the 30 T cell receptor beta chains listed below, sequenced in a study of blood T cell repertoires in COVID-19. Sequencing used immunoSEQ multiplex PCR; TCRdb keeps in-frame clones, though not all of them. The table shows 20,000 or so clones, with approximately 89% occurring only once. The sample consisted of PBMCs or T cells enriched from blood (not recorded which). The receptor source for this set is a woman aged 25-40 years who had recovered from COVID-19.

The chain links TRBV27 to TRBJ1-1; D gene uncertain. V lost 3 bases, J lost 5 bases, and 10 bases lay in between. CDR1 MNHEY and CDR2 SMNVEV come from the germline V gene (reference sequence). The CDR3 covers 13 residues. The CDR3 DNA sequence: TGTGCCAGCAGTTTTAACGGGGAGACTGAAGCTTTCTTT. This translates into CASSFNGETEAFF.

The chain couples TRBV14 to TRBJ2-5; 8 bases are shared with TRBD1. V trimming: 0 bases; J trimming: 14 bases; junction bases outside the gene matches: 8. Germline values: CDR1 SGHDN, CDR2 FVKESK. The length of the CDR3 is 13 residues. Here the CDR3 reads CASSQDRQGRSYF. For the CDR3, the DNA is TGTGCCAGCAGCCAAGATCGACAGGGGAGATCTTACTTC.

About this clone: The sample has other DNA sequences that encode this CDR3 too. The chain links TRBV3-1 (or the pseudogene TRBV3-2) to TRBJ1-1, with D perhaps TRBD1 (5 bases). The germline CDR1 and CDR2 sequences are LGHDT and YNNKEL (reference sequence). Trimming took 4 bases from V and 0 from J, leaving 9 bases between them. The CDR3 covers 14 residues. The CDR3 loop reads CASSLQGLNTEAFF. The CDR3 DNA reads as TGTGCCAGCAGCCTCCAGGGCTTGAACACTGAAGCTTTCTTT.

V usage is TRBV7-2 and J usage is TRBJ2-3; TRBD2 aligns across 9 bases. In germline, CDR1 is SGHTA, CDR2 FQGNSA. This CDR3 region has 15 residues. With 7 bases clipped from V and 1 base from J, the junction kept 6 bases outside the gene matches. The CDR3 DNA is TGTGCCAGCACCCGCCCTAGCGGGGGCACAGATACGCAGTATTTT. Translated, it gives CASTRPSGGTDTQYF.

This chain connects TRBV7-2 to TRBJ2-5, with 13 bases that match TRBD2. Germline V gene sequence: CDR1 SGHTA, CDR2 FQGNSA. This CDR3 comprises 16 residues. The ends lost 4 bases at V and 4 bases at J; junction bases unmatched: 6. CDR3 DNA: TGTGCCAGCAGCTACGGGACTAGCGGGGTAGGAGAGACCCAGTACTTC. It specifies CASSYGTSGVGETQYF.

The V gene is TRBV18, the J gene TRBJ2-3, with 10 nucleotides matching TRBD2. The germline V gene encodes CDR1 KGHSH and CDR2 LQKENI. V dropped 3 bases and J dropped 2; count of bases not matched to a gene: 5. This CDR3 has 16 residues. The CDR3: CASSPRAGGSTDTQYF. In nucleotides, the CDR3 is TGTGCCAGCTCACCTAGAGCGGGAGGGTCCACAGATACGCAGTATTTT.

This chain connects TRBV6-5 to TRBJ2-1; tentatively, D is TRBD1 (6 bases). CDR1 and CDR2 (germline): MNHEY, SVGAGI. This CDR3 comprises 14 residues. V lost 7 bases and J lost 9, with 19 bases in between. The CDR3 sequence: CASTGPGETTEQFF. The DNA of the CDR3 is TGTGCCAGCACTGGACCAGGGGAGACCACTGAGCAGTTCTTC.

The chain carries TRBV4-3 and TRBJ2-6; 10 bases are a match to TRBD1. This CDR3 contains 16 residues. Trimming cost V 4 bases and J 0 bases; bases outside gene matches: 0. Germline V gene lookup returns CDR1 LGHNA and CDR2 YSLEER. CDR3 bases: TGCGCCAGCAGCCGGGACAGGGGCTCTGGGGCCAACGTCCTGACTTTC. It codes for CASSRDRGSGANVLTF.

The gene calls are TRBV5-6 and TRBJ2-1; 10 positions match TRBD2. The ends lost 3 bases at V and 9 bases at J; junction bases unmatched: 12. Germline CDR1 SGHDT, CDR2 YYEEEE. The CDR3 length is 16 residues. The CDR3 DNA reads TGTGCCAGCAGCTACTTTGTGGGAGCGGGGGGGCCTGAGCAGTTCTTC. Translating it yields CASSYFVGAGGPEQFF.

This clone appeared a single time. The V call is TRBV3-1 (or the pseudogene TRBV3-2), the J call TRBJ2-5; D is possibly TRBD1 (6 bases). The CDR3 covers 13 residues. Germline V gene lookup returns CDR1 LGHDT and CDR2 YNNKEL (reference sequence). Trimming removed 5 bases at V and 3 bases at J, with 10 bases between. The CDR3 sequence: CASSSGTKETQYF. CDR3 bases: TGTGCCAGCAGCTCCGGGACAAAAGAGACCCAGTACTTC.

The V gene is TRBV18, the J gene TRBJ1-2, with TRBD1 identical over 8 bases. The CDR3 runs to 13 residues. The J segment lost 4 bases and the V segment lost 5 bases, leaving 3 bases of the junction unmatched. The germline CDR1 and CDR2 sequences are KGHSH and LQKENI. CDR3: CASSNTGGYGYTF. The CDR3 DNA is TGTGCCAGCTCAAATACAGGGGGCTATGGCTACACCTTC.

This clone was observed a single time. J is TRBJ1-1 and V is TRBV2, with D unclear. This CDR3 has 15 residues. In germline, CDR1 is SNHLY, CDR2 FYNNEI. V shed 6 bases and J shed 3 bases, with 17 bases lying between them. This CDR3 reads CASSGSLMLDTEAFF. DNA of the CDR3: TGTGCCAGCAGCGGTTCGTTGATGTTGGACACTGAAGCTTTCTTT.

The chain couples TRBV11-2 to TRBJ1-2; no definite D call. Germline values: CDR1 SGHAT, CDR2 FQNNGV. This CDR3 region has 15 residues. V was shortened by 1 base and J by 0 bases, with 9 bases between the two germline ends. CDR3: CASSLVGVTNYGYTF. The CDR3, as DNA: TGTGCCAGCAGCTTAGTCGGGGTGACTAACTATGGCTACACCTTC.

CDR3 DNA: TGTGCCAGCAGTACGGACATACCTTCCTACAATGAGCAGTTCTTC. Protein product: CASSTDIPSYNEQFF. The chain employs TRBV6-2 or TRBV6-3 and TRBJ2-1, with D perhaps TRBD1 (5 bases). From germline, CDR1 is MNHEY and CDR2 SVGEGT. Trimming shortened V by 5 bases and J by 1 base, and 12 bases separated the two germline ends. This CDR3 has 15 amino acids.

The rearrangement uses TRBV3-1 (or the pseudogene TRBV3-2) and TRBJ2-4, with D possibly being TRBD2 (6 bases). CDR3 length equals 16 residues. The germline CDR1 and CDR2 sequences are LGHDT and YNNKEL (reference sequence). Trimming shortened V by 0 bases and J by 6 bases, and 15 bases separated the two germline ends. CDR3 coding DNA: TGTGCCAGCAGCCAAGACGGAGGGTCGGGGACAAACATTCAGTACTTC. Translation gives CASSQDGGSGTNIQYF.

The chain has TRBV5-1 and TRBJ1-6; D might be TRBD1 (5 bases). Trimming left V 8 bases short and J 5 bases short, with 14 bases between. The CDR3 length is 14 residues. In germline, CDR1 is SGHRS, CDR2 YFSETQ. CDR3 in amino acids: CASKWGSDNSPLHF. The CDR3 region has the DNA TGCGCCAGTAAATGGGGCTCTGATAATTCACCCCTCCACTTT.

The chain couples TRBV9 to TRBJ2-1; D is unresolved. The germline V gene has CDR1 SGDLS and CDR2 YYNGEE. V lost 0 bases and J 10 bases, leaving 8 bases between the germline ends. CDR3 length equals 12 residues. CDR3 nucleotide sequence: TGTGCCAGCAGCGTAGGAGTAAAGGAGCAGTTCTTC. Amino acids: CASSVGVKEQFF.

This clone was seen a few times. The V call is TRBV3-1 (or the pseudogene TRBV3-2), the J call TRBJ2-7; D gene ambiguous. CDR1 is LGHDT, CDR2 YNNKEL, per germline (reference sequence). The CDR3 is 12 residues long. V was cut by 2 bases and J by 3 bases, with 5 bases left in between. In nucleotides, the CDR3 is TGTGCCAGCAGCCAAAACATCTACGAGCAGTACTTC. It is translated as CASSQNIYEQYF.

The chain recombines TRBV7-2 with TRBJ1-2; D may be TRBD1 (5 bases). The V end was cut by 5 bases, the J end by 4 bases, with 14 bases between. This CDR3 spans 14 amino acids. Per germline, CDR1 SGHTA and CDR2 FQGNSA. The CDR3 DNA is TGTGCCAGCAGCCCGGGGGTAGAGATCTATGGCTACACCTTC. Its protein product is CASSPGVEIYGYTF.

There are a few counts of this clone. The chain's CDR3 is CSVVGRGTDTQYF. The CDR3 DNA follows: TGCAGCGTTGTTGGCAGGGGGACGGATACGCAGTATTTT. The chain combines TRBV29-1 with TRBJ2-3; 7 bases align to TRBD1. This CDR3 spans 13 amino acids. After removal of 4 bases from V and 6 bases from J, the junction contained 7 bases not matched to a gene. Per the germline V gene, CDR1 is SQVTM and CDR2 is ANQGSEA.

This sequence joins TRBV5-1 and TRBJ2-3; D possibly corresponds to TRBD2 (7 bases). The CDR3 loop spans 16 amino acids. Trimming shortened V by 0 bases and J by 2 bases, and 13 bases separated the two germline ends. Looked up from germline, CDR1 is SGHRS and CDR2 is YFSETQ. CDR3 amino acids: CASSLGGGLSTDTQYF. CDR3 coding DNA: TGCGCCAGCAGCTTGGGCGGGGGCCTATCCACAGATACGCAGTATTTT.

The chain recombines TRBV7-2 with TRBJ2-2; D is possibly TRBD2 (6 bases). Germline CDR1 reads SGHTA; CDR2 reads FQGNSA. The V gene lost 4 bases and the J gene lost 6 bases, with 12 bases spanning the gap. The CDR3 extends over 14 amino acids. CDR3 amino acids: CASSSDWGAGELFF. As DNA, the CDR3 is TGTGCCAGCAGCTCAGACTGGGGGGCCGGGGAGCTGTTTTTT. The full variable domain, in which reference TRBV7-2 and TRBJ2-2 provide the parts outside the CDR3, is GAGVSQSPSNKVTEKGKDVELRCDPISGHTALYWYRQSLGQGLEFLIYFQGNSAPDKSGLPSDRFSAERTGGSVSTLTIQRTQQEDSAVYLCASSSDWGAGELFFGEGSRLTVL.

The chain couples TRBV2 to TRBJ1-2; possibly TRBD1 for D (6 bases). The V end lost 3 bases, the J end lost 0 bases, and 14 bases lay between the germline ends. The CDR3 loop spans 16 amino acids. Germline V gene lookup returns CDR1 SNHLY and CDR2 FYNNEI. CDR3: CASSEVQGVANYGYTF. CDR3 sequence (DNA): TGTGCCAGCAGTGAGGTACAGGGAGTCGCTAACTATGGCTACACCTTC. Full variable domain (missing parts from reference TRBV2 and TRBJ1-2): EPEVTQTPSHQVTQMGQEVILRCVPISNHLYFYWYRQILGQKVEFLVSFYNNEISEKSEIFDDQFSVERPDGSNFTLKIRSTKLEDSAMYFCASSEVQGVANYGYTFGSGTRLTVV.

The chain combines TRBV7-2 with TRBJ2-1, with a weak D call TRBD2 (5 bases). This CDR3 is built from 14 residues. The V gene's germline CDR1 is SGHTA and CDR2 FQGNSA. The V end lost 0 bases, the J end lost 15 bases, and 18 bases lay between the germline ends. The CDR3 DNA follows: TGTGCCAGCAGCTTAGCGCTAAGGGAGAGTACCCGGTTCTTC. Protein: CASSLALRESTRFF. The variable domain in full, with the rest retrieved from reference TRBV7-2 and TRBJ2-1, is GAGVSQSPSNKVTEKGKDVELRCDPISGHTALYWYRQSLGQGLEFLIYFQGNSAPDKSGLPSDRFSAERTGGSVSTLTIQRTQQEDSAVYLCASSLALRESTRFFGPGTRLTVL.

This clone has a single count. The chain combines TRBV5-5 with TRBJ2-7; 7 bases agree with TRBD2. V was clipped by 4 bases and J by 5 bases; unmatched bases: 15. This CDR3 contains 16 residues. Per the germline V gene, CDR1 is SGHKS and CDR2 is YYEKEE (reference sequence). CDR3 bases: TGTGCCAGCAGCCTGGGGAGGGGCCCCGGGACCGACGAGCAGTACTTC. Protein sequence: CASSLGRGPGTDEQYF. The full variable domain, in which reference TRBV5-5 and TRBJ2-7 provide the parts outside the CDR3, is DAGVTQSPTHLIKTRGQQVTLRCSPISGHKSVSWYQQVLGQGPQFIFQYYEKEERGRGNFPDRFSARQFPNYSSELNVNALLLGDSALYLCASSLGRGPGTDEQYFGPGTRLTVT.

V usage is TRBV6-5 and J usage is TRBJ1-6; D perhaps matches TRBD1 (5 bases). The germline CDR1 and CDR2 sequences are MNHEY and SVGAGI. Deletions cut 8 bases from V and 7 bases from J, with 15 bases between. This CDR3 spans 14 amino acids. The DNA of the CDR3 is TGTGCCAGCGGATTAAGGGGTGGGAATTCACCCCTCCACTTT. Protein: CASGLRGGNSPLHF.

V gene TRBV6-5 combines with J gene TRBJ2-7; possibly TRBD1 for D (5 bases). There are 14 residues in the CDR3. With 2 bases removed from V and 1 base from J, the gap between germline ends came to 9 bases. CDR1 is MNHEY and CDR2 is SVGAGI in the germline V gene. The CDR3 DNA reads as TGTGCCAGCAGTTACCGAGGACAATCCTACGAGCAGTACTTC. The encoded protein is CASSYRGQSYEQYF.

This chain joins TRBV7-9 and TRBJ1-5; TRBD1 is a possible D gene (5 bases). V shed 3 bases and J shed 3 bases, with 12 bases lying between them. Per the germline V gene, CDR1 is SEHNR and CDR2 is FQNEAQ (reference sequence). The CDR3 sequence is 15 residues long. The CDR3 loop is CASSFGRDANQPQHF. The CDR3 bases are TGTGCCAGCAGCTTTGGCAGGGATGCCAATCAGCCCCAGCATTTT.

The chain links TRBV4-3 to TRBJ1-2, with 9 bases aligning to TRBD1. Germline V lookup: CDR1 LGHNA, CDR2 YSLEER. The CDR3 is 13 amino acids. V trimming: 4 bases; J trimming: 5 bases; junction bases outside the gene matches: 2. In DNA form, the CDR3 reads TGCGCCAGCAGCCCGGGACAGGGATATGGCTACACCTTC. Translation gives CASSPGQGYGYTF.

The CDR3 sequence: CASSKADRGLGTDTQYF. In DNA, the CDR3 is TGTGCCAGCAGCAAAGCGGACAGGGGGCTTGGCACAGATACGCAGTATTTT. The chain employs TRBV21-1 and TRBJ2-3; TRBD1 is the table's D call and was not checked against the DNA. TRBV21-1 is a recognized pseudogene. The CDR3 consists of 17 residues.